This TCR beta chain was sequenced for a study of cytomegalovirus exposure and HLA in healthy donors. Study overall: The Caucasian-associated ancestry cluster held less than 85% of 350 to 450 genotyped donors.

The sample holds one count of this clone. Its specificity is not known. After removal of 3 bases from V and 4 bases from J, the junction contained 10 bases not matched to a gene. CDR1 and CDR2 from the germline V gene are GTSNPN and SVGIG (reference sequence). CDR3 size: 15 residues. Amplification used 60 Vbeta primers and 13 Jbeta primers. Assay: immunoSEQ multiplex PCR; the TCRdb copy retains only in-frame clones and omits some. The sample lists 100,000 or so clones; less than 65% were seen once. General study findings and limits: At a 0.05 false discovery rate, a later analysis found 16,951 TCR beta sequences to be associated with HLA alleles.

This TCR was sampled from a woman aged 25 to 45 in good health and CMV-seropositive. The chain couples TRBV30 to TRBJ2-3, with 7 bases matching TRBD1. The sample consisted of PBMCs. CDR3 nucleotides: TGTGCCTGGAGCGCCGGGACAGCTATCGCAGATACGCAGTATTTT. As protein: CAWSAGTAIADTQYF.